This T cell receptor (beta chain) was obtained from a study of PD-1 blockade in classical Hodgkin lymphoma. In the study overall: Patients had nivolumab dosed at 3 mg/kg, delivered intravenously every 2 weeks. Regarding the study as a whole: Healthy donors reportedly exceeded newly diagnosed patients in baseline TCR diversity.

Repertoires were generated with immunoSEQ multiplex PCR, while TCRdb's copy carries only in-frame clones and drops some. The sample has 70,000 or so clones; 85% to 95% are singletons. A word on this clone: The antigen is undetermined.

Brentuximab vedotin exposure varied, and every patient relapsed after autologous stem cell transplantation. Germline values: CDR1 ENHRY, CDR2 SYGVKD. The CDR3 runs 15 residues. V lost 0 bases to trimming and J lost 4 bases; unmatched junction nucleotides: 4. Sequencing used peripheral blood mononuclear cells (PBMCs), obtained at baseline. V gene TRBV10-3 combines with J gene TRBJ2-5, with 8 bases aligning to TRBD2. This sequence originates from a human donor with classical Hodgkin lymphoma. The CDR3 here is CAISESQAGGETQYF. Here the CDR3 DNA reads TGTGCCATCAGTGAGTCGCAGGCGGGGGGAGAGACCCAGTACTTC.